This T cell receptor beta chain was profiled in a study of blood T cell repertoires in COVID-19. About the research overall: Specimens from acute and convalescent COVID-19 originated in the United States, Italy and Spain. T cells, B-cell-depleted T cells, or PBMCs provided the cDNA or gDNA that served as material.

Looked up from germline, CDR1 is DFQATT and CDR2 is SNEGSKA (reference sequence). Trimming cost V 5 bases and J 5 bases, with 7 bases left between them. This CDR3 contains 11 residues. The Seattle patients joined while their infection was active and were tracked longitudinally afterward. Original methodology: Cell counts per sample came from amplifying reference gene primers. Produced via immunoSEQ multiplex PCR; TCRdb's table is partial and in-frame only. The D gene and trimming were derived from the DNA, and the V and J assignments and clone size from that table. The table shows fewer than 450,000 clones, with about nine tenths occurring only once.

V is TRBV20-1 and J is TRBJ2-1; the D is unclear. This TCR was sampled from a woman aged 70 to 79 with COVID-19, enrolled during active disease. Sequencing was done on a sample of peripheral blood. CDR3 sequence (DNA): TGCAGTGCTGATATAGACAATGAGCAGTTCTTC. Amino acids: CSADIDNEQFF.